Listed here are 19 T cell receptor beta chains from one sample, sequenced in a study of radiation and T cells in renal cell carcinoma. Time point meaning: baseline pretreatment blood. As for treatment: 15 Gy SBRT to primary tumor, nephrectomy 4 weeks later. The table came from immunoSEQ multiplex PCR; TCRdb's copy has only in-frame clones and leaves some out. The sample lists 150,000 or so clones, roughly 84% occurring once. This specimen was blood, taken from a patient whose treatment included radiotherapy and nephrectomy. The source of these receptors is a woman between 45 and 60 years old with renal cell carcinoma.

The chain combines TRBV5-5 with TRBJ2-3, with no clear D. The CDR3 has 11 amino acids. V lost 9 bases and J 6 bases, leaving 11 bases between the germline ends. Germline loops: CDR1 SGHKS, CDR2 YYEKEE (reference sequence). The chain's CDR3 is CATPIGDTQYF. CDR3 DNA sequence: TGTGCCACCCCGATTGGGGATACGCAGTATTTT.

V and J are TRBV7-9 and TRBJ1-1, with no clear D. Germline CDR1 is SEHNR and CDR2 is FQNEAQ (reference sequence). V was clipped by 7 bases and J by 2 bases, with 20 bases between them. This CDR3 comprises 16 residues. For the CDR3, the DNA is TGTGCCAGCAAACCAATGACGCGACTCGAAAACACTGAAGCTTTCTTT. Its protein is CASKPMTRLENTEAFF.

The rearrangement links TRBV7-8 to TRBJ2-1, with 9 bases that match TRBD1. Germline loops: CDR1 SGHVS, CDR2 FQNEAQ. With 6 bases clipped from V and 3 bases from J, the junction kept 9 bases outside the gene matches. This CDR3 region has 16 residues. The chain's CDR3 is CASRTRGTGFYNEQFF. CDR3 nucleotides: TGTGCCAGCAGAACTCGTGGGACAGGGTTCTACAATGAGCAGTTCTTC.

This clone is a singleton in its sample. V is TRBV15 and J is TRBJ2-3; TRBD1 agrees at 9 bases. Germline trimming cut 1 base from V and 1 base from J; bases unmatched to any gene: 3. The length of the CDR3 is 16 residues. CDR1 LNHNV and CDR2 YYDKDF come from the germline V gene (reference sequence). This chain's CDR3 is CATSRGNRGRTDTQYF. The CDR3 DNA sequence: TGTGCCACCAGCAGAGGTAACAGGGGGCGCACAGATACGCAGTATTTT.

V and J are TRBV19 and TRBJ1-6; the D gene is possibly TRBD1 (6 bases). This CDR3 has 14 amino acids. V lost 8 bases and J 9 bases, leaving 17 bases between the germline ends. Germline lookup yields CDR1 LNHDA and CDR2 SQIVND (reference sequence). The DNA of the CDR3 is TGTGCCAGTCAACAGGGCCGAATCGGTTCACCCCTCCACTTT. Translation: CASQQGRIGSPLHF. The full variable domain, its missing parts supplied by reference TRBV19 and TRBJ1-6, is DGGITQSPKYLFRKEGQNVTLSCEQNLNHDAMYWYRQDPGQGLRLIYYSQIVNDFQKGDIAEGYSVSREKKESFPLTVTSAQKNPTAFYLCASQQGRIGSPLHFGNGTRLTVT.

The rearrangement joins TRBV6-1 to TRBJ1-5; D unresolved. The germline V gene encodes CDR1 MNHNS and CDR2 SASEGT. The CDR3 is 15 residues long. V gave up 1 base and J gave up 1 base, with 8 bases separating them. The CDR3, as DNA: TGTGCCAGCAGTGAAGTGGTTGGAAGCAATCAGCCCCAGCATTTT. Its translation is CASSEVVGSNQPQHF.

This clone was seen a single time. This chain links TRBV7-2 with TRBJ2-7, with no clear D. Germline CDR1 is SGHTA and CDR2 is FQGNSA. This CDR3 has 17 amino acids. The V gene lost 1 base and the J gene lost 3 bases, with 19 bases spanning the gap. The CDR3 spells CASSLVVSIGSGYEQYF. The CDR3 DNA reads TGTGCCAGCAGCTTAGTAGTTTCGATCGGGTCCGGCTACGAGCAGTACTTC.

Written as DNA, the CDR3 is TGCGCCAGCAGCCAAGTTAAGTTGACAGATAACTATGGCTACACCTTC. Amino acid sequence: CASSQVKLTDNYGYTF. The rearrangement uses TRBV4-1 and TRBJ1-2; maybe TRBD1 (5 bases). This CDR3 has 16 residues. Germline V CDR1 and CDR2: MGHRA, YSYEKL. V lost 1 base and J lost 1, with 13 bases in between.

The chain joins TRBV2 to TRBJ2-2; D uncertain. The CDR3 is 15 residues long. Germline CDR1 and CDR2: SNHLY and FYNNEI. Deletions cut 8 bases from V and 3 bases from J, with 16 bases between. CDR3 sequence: CASSRSGLDTGELFF. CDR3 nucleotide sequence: TGTGCCAGCTCAAGAAGTGGGTTAGACACCGGGGAGCTGTTTTTT.

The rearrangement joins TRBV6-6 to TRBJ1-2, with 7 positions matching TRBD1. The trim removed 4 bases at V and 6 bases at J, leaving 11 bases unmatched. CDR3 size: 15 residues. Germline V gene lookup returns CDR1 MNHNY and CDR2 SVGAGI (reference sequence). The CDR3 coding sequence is TGTGCCAGCAGTTCAACTCAGGGGGAGCGTGATGGCTACACCTTC. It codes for CASSSTQGERDGYTF.

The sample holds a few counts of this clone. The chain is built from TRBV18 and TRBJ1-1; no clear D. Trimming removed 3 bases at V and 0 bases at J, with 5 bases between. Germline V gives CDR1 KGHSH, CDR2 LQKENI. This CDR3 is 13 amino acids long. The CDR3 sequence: CASSPFLNTEAFF. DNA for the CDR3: TGTGCCAGCTCACCTTTCCTGAACACTGAAGCTTTCTTT.

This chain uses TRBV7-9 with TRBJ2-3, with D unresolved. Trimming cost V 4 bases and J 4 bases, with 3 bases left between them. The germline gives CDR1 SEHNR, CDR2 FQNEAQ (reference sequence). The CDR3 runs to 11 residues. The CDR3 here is CASSSADTQYF. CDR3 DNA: TGTGCCAGCAGCTCCGCAGATACGCAGTATTTT.

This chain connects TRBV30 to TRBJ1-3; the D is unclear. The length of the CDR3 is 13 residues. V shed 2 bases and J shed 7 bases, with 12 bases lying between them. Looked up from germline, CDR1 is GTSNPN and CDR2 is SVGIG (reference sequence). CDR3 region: CAWSSGNGNTIYF. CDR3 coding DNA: TGTGCCTGGAGTTCGGGGAACGGGAACACCATATATTTT. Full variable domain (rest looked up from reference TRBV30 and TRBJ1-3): SQTIHQWPATLVQPVGSPLSLECTVEGTSNPNLYWYRQAAGRGLQLLFYSVGIGQISSEVPQNLSASRPQDRQFILSSKKLLLSDSGFYLCAWSSGNGNTIYFGEGSWLTVV.

CDR3 loop: CASSLDGNSPLHF. The CDR3 nucleotides read TGTGCCAGCAGTCTGGACGGGAATTCACCCCTCCACTTT. The V and J genes are TRBV6-1 and TRBJ1-6; D ambiguous. The V end lost 5 bases, the J end lost 7 bases, and 9 bases lay between the germline ends. The CDR3 consists of 13 residues. CDR1 MNHNS and CDR2 SASEGT come from the germline V gene.

The CDR3 DNA reads as TGTGCCTGGGCCGGGACAGGGGCCTACGAGCAGTACTTC. Its protein product is CAWAGTGAYEQYF. This chain joins TRBV30 and TRBJ2-7; 10 bases match TRBD1. This CDR3 spans 13 amino acids. The V and J ends lost 5 bases and 2 bases, in that order; junction bases with no gene match: 3. CDR1 GTSNPN and CDR2 SVGIG come from the germline V gene (reference sequence).

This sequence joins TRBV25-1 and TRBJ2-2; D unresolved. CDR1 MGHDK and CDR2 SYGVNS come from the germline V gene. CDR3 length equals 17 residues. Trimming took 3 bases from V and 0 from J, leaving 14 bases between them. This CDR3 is CASSDHASPANTGELFF. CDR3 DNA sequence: TGTGCCAGCAGTGACCATGCCAGCCCGGCGAACACCGGGGAGCTGTTTTTT. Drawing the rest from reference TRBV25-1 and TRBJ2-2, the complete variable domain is EADIYQTPRYLVIGTGKKITLECSQTMGHDKMYWYQQDPGMELHLIHYSYGVNSTEKGDLSSESTVSRIRTEHFPLTLESARPSHTSQYLCASSDHASPANTGELFFGEGSRLTVL.

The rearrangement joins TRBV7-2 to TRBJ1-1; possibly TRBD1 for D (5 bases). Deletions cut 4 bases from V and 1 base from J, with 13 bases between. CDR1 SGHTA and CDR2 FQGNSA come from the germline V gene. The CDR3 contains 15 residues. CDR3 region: CASSSGDARNTEAFF. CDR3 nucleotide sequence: TGTGCCAGCAGCTCGGGGGACGCTCGGAACACTGAAGCTTTCTTT.

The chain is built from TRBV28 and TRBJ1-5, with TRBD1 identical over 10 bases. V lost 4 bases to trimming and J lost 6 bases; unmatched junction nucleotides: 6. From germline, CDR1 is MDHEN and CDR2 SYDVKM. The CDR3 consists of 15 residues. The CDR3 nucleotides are TGTGCCAGCAGTTCCCAGACAGGGGGCTTTCAGCCCCAGCATTTT. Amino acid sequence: CASSSQTGGFQPQHF.

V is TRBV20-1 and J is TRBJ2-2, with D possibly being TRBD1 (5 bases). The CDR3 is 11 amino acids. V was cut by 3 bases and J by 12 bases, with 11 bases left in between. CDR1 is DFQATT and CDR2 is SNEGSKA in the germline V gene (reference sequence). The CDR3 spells CSARTDGQLFF. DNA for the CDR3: TGCAGTGCTAGGACAGACGGCCAGCTGTTTTTT.